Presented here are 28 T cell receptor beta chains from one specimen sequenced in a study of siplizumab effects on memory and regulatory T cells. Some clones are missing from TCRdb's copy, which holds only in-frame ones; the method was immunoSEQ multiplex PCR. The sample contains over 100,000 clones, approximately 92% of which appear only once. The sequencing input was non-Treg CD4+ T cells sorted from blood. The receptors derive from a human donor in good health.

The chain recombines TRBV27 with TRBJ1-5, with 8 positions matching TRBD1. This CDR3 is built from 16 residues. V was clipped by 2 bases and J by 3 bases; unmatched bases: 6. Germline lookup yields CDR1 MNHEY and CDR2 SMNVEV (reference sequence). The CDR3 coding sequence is TGTGCCAGCAGTTTACAGGGGGCGATAAACAATCAGCCCCAGCATTTT. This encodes CASSLQGAINNQPQHF.

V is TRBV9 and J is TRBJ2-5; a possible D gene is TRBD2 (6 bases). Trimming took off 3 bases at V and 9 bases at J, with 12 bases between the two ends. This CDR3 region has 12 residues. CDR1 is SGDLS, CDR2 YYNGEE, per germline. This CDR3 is CASSGFGGAQYF. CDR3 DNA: TGTGCCAGCAGCGGGTTTGGAGGGGCCCAGTACTTC.

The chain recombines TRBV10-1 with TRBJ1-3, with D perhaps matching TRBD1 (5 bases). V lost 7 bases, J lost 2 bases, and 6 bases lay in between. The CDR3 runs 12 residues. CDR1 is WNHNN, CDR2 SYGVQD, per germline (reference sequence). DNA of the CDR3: TGCGCCAGCACAGGGACTGGAAACACCATATATTTT. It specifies CASTGTGNTIYF.

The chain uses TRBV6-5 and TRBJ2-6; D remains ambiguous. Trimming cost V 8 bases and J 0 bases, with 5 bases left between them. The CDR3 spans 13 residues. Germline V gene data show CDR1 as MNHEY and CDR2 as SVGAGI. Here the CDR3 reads CASGNSGANVLTF. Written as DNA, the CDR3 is TGTGCCAGCGGTAACTCTGGGGCCAACGTCCTGACTTTC.

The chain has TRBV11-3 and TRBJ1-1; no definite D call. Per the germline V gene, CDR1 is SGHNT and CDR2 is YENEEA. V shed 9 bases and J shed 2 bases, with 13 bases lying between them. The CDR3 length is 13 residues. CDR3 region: CASSLAANTEAFF. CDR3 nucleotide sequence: TGTGCCAGTAGTCTGGCGGCTAACACTGAAGCTTTCTTT.

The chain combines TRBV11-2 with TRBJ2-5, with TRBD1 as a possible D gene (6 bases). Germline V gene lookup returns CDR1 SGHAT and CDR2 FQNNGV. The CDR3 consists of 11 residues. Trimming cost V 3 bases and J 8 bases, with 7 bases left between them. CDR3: CASSFGTTQYF. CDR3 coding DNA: TGTGCCAGCAGCTTCGGGACAACCCAGTACTTC.

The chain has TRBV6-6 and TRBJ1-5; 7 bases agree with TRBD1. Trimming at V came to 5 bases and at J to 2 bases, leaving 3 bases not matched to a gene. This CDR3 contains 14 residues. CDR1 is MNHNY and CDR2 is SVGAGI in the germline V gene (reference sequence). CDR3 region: CASSITGGNQPQHF. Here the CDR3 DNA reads TGTGCCAGCAGTATTACAGGGGGCAATCAGCCCCAGCATTTT.

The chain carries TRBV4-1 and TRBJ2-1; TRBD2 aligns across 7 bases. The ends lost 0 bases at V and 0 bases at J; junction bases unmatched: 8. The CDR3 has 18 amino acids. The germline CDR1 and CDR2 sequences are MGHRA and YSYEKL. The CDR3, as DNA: TGCGCCAGCAGCCAAGACTATTGGCGGGGGAGCTCCTACAATGAGCAGTTCTTC. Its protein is CASSQDYWRGSSYNEQFF.

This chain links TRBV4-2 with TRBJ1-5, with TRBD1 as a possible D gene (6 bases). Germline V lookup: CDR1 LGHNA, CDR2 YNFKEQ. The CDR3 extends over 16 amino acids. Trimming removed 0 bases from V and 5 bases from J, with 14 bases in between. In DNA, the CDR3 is TGTGCCAGCAGCCAAGAGGACGGACAGAGCTATCAGCCCCAGCATTTT. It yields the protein CASSQEDGQSYQPQHF.

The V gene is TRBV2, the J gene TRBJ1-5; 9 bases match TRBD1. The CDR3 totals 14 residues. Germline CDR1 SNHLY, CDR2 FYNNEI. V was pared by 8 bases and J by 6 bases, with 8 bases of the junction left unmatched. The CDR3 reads CASHRDRDIQPQHF. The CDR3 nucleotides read TGTGCCAGCCACCGGGACAGGGATATTCAGCCCCAGCATTTT.

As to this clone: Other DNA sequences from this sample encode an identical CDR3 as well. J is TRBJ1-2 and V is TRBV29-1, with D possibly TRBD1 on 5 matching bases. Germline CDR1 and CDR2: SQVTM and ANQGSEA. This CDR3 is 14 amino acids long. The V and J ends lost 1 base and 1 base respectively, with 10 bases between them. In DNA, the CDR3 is TGCAGCGTTGAAGGGAGGGGACGTAACTATGGCTACACCTTC. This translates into CSVEGRGRNYGYTF.

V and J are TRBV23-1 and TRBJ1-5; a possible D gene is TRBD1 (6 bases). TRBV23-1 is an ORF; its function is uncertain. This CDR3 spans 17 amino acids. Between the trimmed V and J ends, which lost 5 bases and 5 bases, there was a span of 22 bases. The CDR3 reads CASSGKGTSLSDQPQHF. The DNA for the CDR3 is TGCGCCAGCAGTGGTAAGGGGACATCATTATCAGATCAGCCCCAGCATTTT.

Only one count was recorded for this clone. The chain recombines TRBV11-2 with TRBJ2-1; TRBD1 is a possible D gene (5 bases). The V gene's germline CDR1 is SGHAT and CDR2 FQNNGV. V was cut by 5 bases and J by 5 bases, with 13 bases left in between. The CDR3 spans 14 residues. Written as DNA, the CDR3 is TGTGCCAGCAGCCTTTCTAGGGGCAACAATGAGCAGTTCTTC. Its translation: CASSLSRGNNEQFF.

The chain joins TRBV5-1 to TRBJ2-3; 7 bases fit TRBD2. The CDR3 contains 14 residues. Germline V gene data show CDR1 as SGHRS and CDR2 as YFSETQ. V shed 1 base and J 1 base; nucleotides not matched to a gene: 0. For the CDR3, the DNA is TGCGCCAGCAGCTTGACTAGCGGCACAGATACGCAGTATTTT. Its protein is CASSLTSGTDTQYF. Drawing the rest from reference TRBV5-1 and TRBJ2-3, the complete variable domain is KAGVTQTPRYLIKTRGQQVTLSCSPISGHRSVSWYQQTPGQGLQFLFEYFSETQRNKGNFPGRFSGRQFSNSRSEMNVSTLELGDSALYLCASSLTSGTDTQYFGPGTRLTVL.

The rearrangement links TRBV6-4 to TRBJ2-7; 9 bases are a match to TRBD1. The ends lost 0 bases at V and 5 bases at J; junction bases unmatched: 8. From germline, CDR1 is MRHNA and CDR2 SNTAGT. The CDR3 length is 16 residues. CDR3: CASSDSRGQGFHEQYF. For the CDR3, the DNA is TGTGCCAGCAGTGACTCGAGGGGACAGGGTTTCCACGAGCAGTACTTC.

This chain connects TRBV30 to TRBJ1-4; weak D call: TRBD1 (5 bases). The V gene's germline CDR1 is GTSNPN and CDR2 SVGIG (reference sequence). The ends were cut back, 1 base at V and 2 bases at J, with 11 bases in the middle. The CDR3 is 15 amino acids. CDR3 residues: CAWSEGFTTNEKLFF. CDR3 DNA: TGTGCCTGGAGTGAGGGGTTTACGACTAATGAAAAACTGTTTTTT.

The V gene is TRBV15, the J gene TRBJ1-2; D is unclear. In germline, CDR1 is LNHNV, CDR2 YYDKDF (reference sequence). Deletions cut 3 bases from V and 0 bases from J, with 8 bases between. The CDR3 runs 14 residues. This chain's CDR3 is CATSRSPTNYGYTF. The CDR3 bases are TGTGCCACCAGCAGGAGTCCGACTAACTATGGCTACACCTTC.

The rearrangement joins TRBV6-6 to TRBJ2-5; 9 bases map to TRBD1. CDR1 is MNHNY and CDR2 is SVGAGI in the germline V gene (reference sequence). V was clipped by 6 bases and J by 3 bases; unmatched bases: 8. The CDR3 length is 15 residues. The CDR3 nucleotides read TGTGCCAGCAGGTCGGGACAGGGAATCAAAGAGACCCAGTACTTC. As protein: CASRSGQGIKETQYF.

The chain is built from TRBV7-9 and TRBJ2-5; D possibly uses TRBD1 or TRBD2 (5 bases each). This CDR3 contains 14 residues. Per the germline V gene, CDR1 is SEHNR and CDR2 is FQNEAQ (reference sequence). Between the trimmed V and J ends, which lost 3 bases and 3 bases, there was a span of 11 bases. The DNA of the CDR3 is TGTGCCAGCAGCTTCCGAGGGGCAGAAGAGACCCAGTACTTC. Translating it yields CASSFRGAEETQYF.

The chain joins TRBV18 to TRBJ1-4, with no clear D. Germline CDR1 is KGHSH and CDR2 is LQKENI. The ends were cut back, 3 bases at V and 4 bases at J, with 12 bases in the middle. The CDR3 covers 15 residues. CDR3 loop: CASSPSQGFNEKLFF. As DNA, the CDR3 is TGTGCCAGCTCACCCTCCCAAGGATTTAATGAAAAACTGTTTTTT.

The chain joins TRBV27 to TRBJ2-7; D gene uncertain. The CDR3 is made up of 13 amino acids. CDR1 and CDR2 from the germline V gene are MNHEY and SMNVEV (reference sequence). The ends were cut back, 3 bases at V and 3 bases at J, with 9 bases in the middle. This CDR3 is CASSFVDGYEQYF. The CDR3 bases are TGTGCCAGCAGTTTTGTAGACGGCTACGAGCAGTACTTC.

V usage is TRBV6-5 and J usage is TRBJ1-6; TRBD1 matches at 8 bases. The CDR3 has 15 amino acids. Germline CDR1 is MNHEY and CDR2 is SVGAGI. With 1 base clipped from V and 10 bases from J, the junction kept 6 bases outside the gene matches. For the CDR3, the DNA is TGTGCCAGCAGTTACTATTGGACAGGGCACTCACCCCTCCACTTT. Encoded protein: CASSYYWTGHSPLHF.

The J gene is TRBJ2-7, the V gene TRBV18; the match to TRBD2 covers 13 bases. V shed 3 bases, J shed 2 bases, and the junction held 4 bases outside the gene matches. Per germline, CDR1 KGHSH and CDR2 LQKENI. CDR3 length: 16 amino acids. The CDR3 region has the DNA TGTGCCAGCTCACCTCCGGGACTAGCGGGGCCCTACGAGCAGTACTTC. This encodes CASSPPGLAGPYEQYF.

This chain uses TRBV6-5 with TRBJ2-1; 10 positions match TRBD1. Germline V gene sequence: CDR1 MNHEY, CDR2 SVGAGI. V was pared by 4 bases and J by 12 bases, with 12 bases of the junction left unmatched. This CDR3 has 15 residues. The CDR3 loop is CASSSRDRGHQAQFF. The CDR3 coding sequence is TGTGCCAGCAGTTCCCGGGACAGGGGACACCAAGCGCAGTTCTTC.

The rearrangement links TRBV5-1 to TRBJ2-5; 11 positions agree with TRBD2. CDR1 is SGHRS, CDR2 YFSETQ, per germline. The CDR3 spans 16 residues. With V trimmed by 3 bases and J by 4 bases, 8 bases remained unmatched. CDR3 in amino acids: CASSSQVAGGLETQYF. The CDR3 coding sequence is TGCGCCAGCAGCTCACAGGTAGCGGGGGGGCTAGAGACCCAGTACTTC.

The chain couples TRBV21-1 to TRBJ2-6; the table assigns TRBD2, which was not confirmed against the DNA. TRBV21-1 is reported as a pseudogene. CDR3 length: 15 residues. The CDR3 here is CASRSPGYLANVLTF. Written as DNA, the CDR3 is TGTGCCAGCAGATCACCGGGATACTTGGCCAACGTCCTGACTTTC.

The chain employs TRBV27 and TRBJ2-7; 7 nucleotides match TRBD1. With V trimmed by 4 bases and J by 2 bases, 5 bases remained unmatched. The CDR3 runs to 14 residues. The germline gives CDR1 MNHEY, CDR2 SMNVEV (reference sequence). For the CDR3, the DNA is TGTGCCAGCAGTTCACGGACAGGTCCCTACGAGCAGTACTTC. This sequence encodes CASSSRTGPYEQYF.

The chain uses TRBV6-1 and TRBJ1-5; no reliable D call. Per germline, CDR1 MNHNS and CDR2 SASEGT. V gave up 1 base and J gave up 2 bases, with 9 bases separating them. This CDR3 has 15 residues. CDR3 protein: CASSEEPSGNQPQHF. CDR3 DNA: TGTGCCAGCAGTGAAGAACCCTCGGGCAATCAGCCCCAGCATTTT.